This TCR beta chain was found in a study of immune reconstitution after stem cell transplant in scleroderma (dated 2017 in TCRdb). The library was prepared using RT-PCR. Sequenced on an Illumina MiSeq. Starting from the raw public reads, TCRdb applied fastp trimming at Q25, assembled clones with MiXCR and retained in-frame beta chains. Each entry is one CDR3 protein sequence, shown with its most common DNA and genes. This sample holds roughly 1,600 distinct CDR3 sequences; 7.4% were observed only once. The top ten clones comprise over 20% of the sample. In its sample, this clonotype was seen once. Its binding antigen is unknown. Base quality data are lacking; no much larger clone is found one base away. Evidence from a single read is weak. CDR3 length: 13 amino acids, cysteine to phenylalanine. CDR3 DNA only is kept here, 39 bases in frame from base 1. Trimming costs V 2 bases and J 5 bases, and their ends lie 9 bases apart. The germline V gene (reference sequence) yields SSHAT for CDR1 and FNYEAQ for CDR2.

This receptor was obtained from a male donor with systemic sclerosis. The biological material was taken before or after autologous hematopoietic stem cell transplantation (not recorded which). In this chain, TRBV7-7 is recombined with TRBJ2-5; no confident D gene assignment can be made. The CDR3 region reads CASSLRPRETQYF. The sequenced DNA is TGTGCCAGCAGCTTAAGGCCCCGGGAGACCCAGTACTTC.